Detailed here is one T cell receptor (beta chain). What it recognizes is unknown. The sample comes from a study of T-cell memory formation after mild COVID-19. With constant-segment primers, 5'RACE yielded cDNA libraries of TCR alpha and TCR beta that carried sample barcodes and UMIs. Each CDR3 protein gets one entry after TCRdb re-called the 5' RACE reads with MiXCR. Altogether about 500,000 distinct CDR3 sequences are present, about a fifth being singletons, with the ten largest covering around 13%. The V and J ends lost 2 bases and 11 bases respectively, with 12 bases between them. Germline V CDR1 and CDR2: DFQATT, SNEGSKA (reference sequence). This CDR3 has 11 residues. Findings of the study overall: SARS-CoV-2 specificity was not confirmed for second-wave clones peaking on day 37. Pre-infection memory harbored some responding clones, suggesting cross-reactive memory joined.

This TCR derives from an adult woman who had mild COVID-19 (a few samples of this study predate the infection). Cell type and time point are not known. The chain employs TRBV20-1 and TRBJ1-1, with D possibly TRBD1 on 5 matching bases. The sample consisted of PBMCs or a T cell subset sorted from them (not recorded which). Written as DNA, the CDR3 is TGCAGTGCTAGAAGGACAAGAGGGGCTTTCTTT. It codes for CSARRTRGAFF.